This TCR beta chain was captured by sequencing in a study of blood T cell repertoires in COVID-19 (dated by TCRdb to 2018 to 2021). Looking at the study overall: The collaborator samples originated in the United States, Italy and Spain and spanned the acute and convalescent phases of COVID-19. Samples came from the ongoing ImmuneRACE study (first 160 participants) plus 1,254 subjects from 6 global collaborators. Where available, HLA class I and class II types were taken from metadata supplied by the sample provider and were not determined by assay-based typing. The dataset comprised deeply sampled blood TCRbeta repertoires from subjects exposed to, actively infected with, or recovered from COVID-19. The material from the prospective study consisted of cDNA or gDNA derived from T cells, B-cell-depleted T cells, or PBMCs. A de-identified subject ID, COVID-19 status, age in years and sex were almost always included in the sample metadata. The repertoires were released in a freely available public database meant as a resource for research on the immune response to SARS-CoV-2. General conclusions and limits of the study: How much clinical and demographic metadata was included differed by source and by participant, and the metadata was provided uncurated.

TCRbeta CDR3 regions were amplified from genomic DNA using the immunoSEQ Assay, a bias-controlled multiplex PCR. In the source study's methods: The number of nucleated cells in each sample was estimated by amplification of reference gene primers within the assay. To quantify the absolute abundance of each unique TCRbeta CDR3 rearrangement, sequence reads were collapsed and filtered. Productive Simpson clonality was computed per sample as the square root of Simpson's diversity index over productive rearrangements. TCRdb carries this immuneACCESS record with in-frame sequences only. Its versions omit some clonotypes, under half of them owing to an unresolved V gene in the studies checked, with the rest unexplained. The V and J calls and clone size are taken from that table; D and trimming were inferred from the DNA. The sample table shows roughly 450,000 clones, and less than 95% are seen once. More than 0.55% of the sample lies in the top ten.

In the prospective study, participants were about 18 to 95 years old, resided in 24 geographic areas of the United States, and were enrolled through a virtual design. To assign participants to cohorts, the prospective study relied on clinical history that participants themselves reported in a screening survey and a study questionnaire. Recovered participants in ImmuneRACE Cohort 3 were defined as having two consecutive negative NP/OP PCR tests, clearance from a healthcare professional, or resolution of symptoms. In the prospective study, mobile phlebotomists collected whole blood, serum and a nasopharyngeal or oropharyngeal swab from each participant. Participants in the prospective study had the option to provide additional blood draws and questionnaires over a roughly 2-month period. Before DNA extraction, blood samples from the prospective study were shipped at room temperature or frozen. Concerning this clone: There is no known antigen for this receptor. The sample holds no much larger clone one base away, and base qualities are not on file.

Spanning cysteine to phenylalanine, the CDR3 consists of 14 amino acids. The only DNA kept is the CDR3, 42 bases in frame from the first base. V loses 4 bases, J loses 5 bases, and the germline ends lie 15 bases apart. The source is a man aged 18 to 29 who had recovered from COVID-19. Recombination linked TRBV23-1 to TRBJ2-7, with TRBD2 as a weak D call on 6 bases. TRBV23-1 carries the ORF label, with uncertain function. Sequencing was carried out using PBMCs or T cells enriched from blood (not recorded which). CDR3 sequence: CASSPTRFYDEQYF. The nucleotides are TGCGCCAGCAGTCCGACTAGATTTTATGACGAGCAGTACTTC.